Below, one TCR beta chain is given with its context. What it binds is not known. The CDR3 sequence is 17 residues long. V dropped 0 bases and J dropped 1; count of bases not matched to a gene: 7. Germline values: CDR1 SGHAT, CDR2 FQNNGV. Profiling relied on immunoSEQ multiplex PCR, and the TCRdb table lists in-frame clones only, not all of them. Among tens of thousands of clones listed, 75% to 90% were seen once. This sample is part of a study of lymphopenia after photon versus proton radiotherapy. Study-level points and caveats: Relative stability marked proton patients; photon patients lost diversity and naive cells. Authors raise, but do not show, better survival with proton therapy.

The sequence was collected from a woman in her seventies with pancreatic cancer. Some clones in this sample may be carry-over from other donors' samples. The chain is built from TRBV11-2 and TRBJ2-7; 9 nucleotides agree with TRBD2. The material sequenced was peripheral blood, taken from a patient treated with proton-based radiotherapy. The CDR3 nucleotides read TGTGCCAGCAGCTTAGATTGGTCTAGCGGGGCATCCTACGAGCAGTACTTC. Translated: CASSLDWSSGASYEQYF.